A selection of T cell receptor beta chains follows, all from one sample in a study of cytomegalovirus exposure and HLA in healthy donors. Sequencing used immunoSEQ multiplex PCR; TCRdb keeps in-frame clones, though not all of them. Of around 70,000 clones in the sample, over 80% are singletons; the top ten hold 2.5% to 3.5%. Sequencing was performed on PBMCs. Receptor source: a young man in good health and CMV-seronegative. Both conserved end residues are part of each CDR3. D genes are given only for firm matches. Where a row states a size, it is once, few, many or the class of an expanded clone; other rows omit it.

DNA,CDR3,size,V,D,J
TGTGCCAGCAGTCCAGTCCCCGACAGGAGCCCTGGGACCCAGTACTTC,CASSPVPDRSPGTQYF,NA,TRBV28,NA,TRBJ2-5
TGTGCCAGCAGTGAAGGATACCTAAAGACAGGGGAAGGGGATGAGCAGTTCTTC,CASSEGYLKTGEGDEQFF,NA,TRBV6-1,TRBD1,TRBJ2-1
TGTGCCACCAGCAGGCATTCGCAGGGGGCGTTAGAGCAGTACTTC,CATSRHSQGALEQYF,once,TRBV15,TRBD1,TRBJ2-7
TGCGCCAGCAGCTTGGTTCAGGGAATGGGTGAAAAACTGTTTTTT,CASSLVQGMGEKLFF,NA,TRBV5-1,NA,TRBJ1-4
TGTGCCAGCAGTCGACGAGGAGGGTCGTCCGAGACCCAGTACTTC,CASSRRGGSSETQYF,NA,TRBV6-5,NA,TRBJ2-5
TGTGCCACCCGACGGGGCGGGAGTTTCAATGAGCAGTTCTTC,CATRRGGSFNEQFF,NA,TRBV27,TRBD2,TRBJ2-1
TGTGCCAGCAGCCCTGGGGGGGTTCTTTGGACAGGGACCGGGGAGCTGTTTTTT,CASSPGGVLWTGTGELFF,NA,TRBV5-4,NA,TRBJ2-2
TGTGCCAGCTCAGAGACAGGGGGAGATCAGCCCCAGCATTTT,CASSETGGDQPQHF,NA,TRBV18,TRBD1,TRBJ1-5
TGCGCCAGCAGCCAAGAGGGGAGCTCCTACGAGCAGTACTTC,CASSQEGSSYEQYF,NA,TRBV4-1,NA,TRBJ2-7
TGTGCCTGGAGTGTAACGGGAAATGGAAACACCATATATTTT,CAWSVTGNGNTIYF,NA,TRBV30,NA,TRBJ1-3
TGTGCCATCGGACAGTCCGTCTCCTACGAGCAGTACTTC,CAIGQSVSYEQYF,NA,TRBV6-5,NA,TRBJ2-7
TGCAGCGTTGGCAGCCCGGGGGAGCAGTTCTTC,CSVGSPGEQFF,NA,TRBV29-1,NA,TRBJ2-1
TGTGCCAGCAGCGCTGCCGGGACAGCGGCAGATACGCAGTATTTT,CASSAAGTAADTQYF,NA,TRBV9,TRBD1,TRBJ2-3
TGTGCCAGCAGCCCGGGACTAGCGGGAGTCTATGAGCAGTTCTTC,CASSPGLAGVYEQFF,few,TRBV27,TRBD2,TRBJ2-1
TGCGCCAGCAGCTTCACAGGGGGCGAGCAGTACTTC,CASSFTGGEQYF,NA,TRBV5-1,TRBD1,TRBJ2-7
TGTGCCAGCAGCCGAGAGGCAGGGGGGTCCTACGAGCAGTACTTC,CASSREAGGSYEQYF,NA,TRBV5-8,NA,TRBJ2-7
TGTGCCAGCAGCTATCCGGGAAGGGCAGGGGCTGGAAACACCATATATTTT,CASSYPGRAGAGNTIYF,NA,TRBV7-9,NA,TRBJ1-3
TGTGCCAGCAGTTACTCTGGGAGCTCTGGGGCCAACGTCCTGACTTTC,CASSYSGSSGANVLTF,NA,TRBV6-5,NA,TRBJ2-6
TGTGCCAGTAGTATAGCGGGACAGGGGGCCTACGAGCAGTACTTC,CASSIAGQGAYEQYF,NA,TRBV19,TRBD1,TRBJ2-7
TGTGCCAGCAGTGAAATGGCCGGGACAATCCAGAACACTGAAGCTTTCTTT,CASSEMAGTIQNTEAFF,NA,TRBV6-1,NA,TRBJ1-1
TGTGCCAGTAGTACGGGGGTCGAGCAGTACTTC,CASSTGVEQYF,NA,TRBV19,NA,TRBJ2-7
TGTGCCAGCAGCCAAGAATACTCTGGGGCCAACGTCCTGACTTTC,CASSQEYSGANVLTF,NA,TRBV4-2,NA,TRBJ2-6
TGTGCCAGCAGCGCCAGGGGGCGCTCAGATACGCAGTATTTT,CASSARGRSDTQYF,NA,TRBV9,TRBD1,TRBJ2-3
TGCAGTGCTAGAGACCAAACGCAGTATTTT,CSARDQTQYF,NA,TRBV20-1,NA,TRBJ2-3
TGTGCCGGGGGGGACTGGAACACTGAAGCTTTCTTT,CAGGDWNTEAFF,NA,TRBV6-4,NA,TRBJ1-1
TGTGCCAGCACCTCTGCGGTCAGCTCCTACAATGAGCAGTTCTTC,CASTSAVSSYNEQFF,once,TRBV7-2,NA,TRBJ2-1
TGTGCCAGCAGTTTGTTTAGCGGGACCGCTTACAATGAGCAGTTCTTC,CASSLFSGTAYNEQFF,NA,TRBV27,TRBD2,TRBJ2-1
TGTGCCAGCAGCTTAGTTTCCCGCGGGAGTTGGGGGCCAGATACGCAGTATTTT,CASSLVSRGSWGPDTQYF,NA,TRBV7-2,NA,TRBJ2-3
TGTGCCAGCAGTGCCAGCGGACAGGGAGGTAGACAGCCCCAGCATTTT,CASSASGQGGRQPQHF,NA,TRBV6-1,TRBD1,TRBJ1-5
TGTGCCAGCAGTGAGGGGAGCTATCAGCCCCAGCATTTT,CASSEGSYQPQHF,NA,TRBV2,NA,TRBJ1-5
TGTGCCAGCAGCCCTCACAGGGGCCCCCTCCAATACAATGAGCAGTTCTTC,CASSPHRGPLQYNEQFF,NA,TRBV7-9,TRBD1,TRBJ2-1
TGTGCCAGCAGGGACCTACAGGGGGCTGGAAACACCATATATTTT,CASRDLQGAGNTIYF,NA,TRBV11-2,TRBD1,TRBJ1-3
TGTGCCAGCAGCACGACTAGCGGAAACCAAGAGACCCAGTACTTC,CASSTTSGNQETQYF,NA,TRBV9,TRBD2,TRBJ2-5